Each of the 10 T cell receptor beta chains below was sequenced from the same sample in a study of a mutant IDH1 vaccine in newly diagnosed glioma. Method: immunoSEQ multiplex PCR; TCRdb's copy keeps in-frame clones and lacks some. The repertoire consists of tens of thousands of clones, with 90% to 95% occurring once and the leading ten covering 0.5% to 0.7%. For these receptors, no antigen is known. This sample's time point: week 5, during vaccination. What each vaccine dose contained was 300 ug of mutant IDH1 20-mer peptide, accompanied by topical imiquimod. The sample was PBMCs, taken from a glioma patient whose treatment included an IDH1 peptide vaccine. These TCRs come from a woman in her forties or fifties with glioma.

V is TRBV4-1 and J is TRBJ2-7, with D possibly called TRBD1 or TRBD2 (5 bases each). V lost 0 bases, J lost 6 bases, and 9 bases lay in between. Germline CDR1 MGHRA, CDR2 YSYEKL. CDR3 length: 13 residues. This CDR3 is CASSQDMRGEQYF. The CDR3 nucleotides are TGCGCCAGCAGCCAAGATATGAGGGGCGAGCAGTACTTC.

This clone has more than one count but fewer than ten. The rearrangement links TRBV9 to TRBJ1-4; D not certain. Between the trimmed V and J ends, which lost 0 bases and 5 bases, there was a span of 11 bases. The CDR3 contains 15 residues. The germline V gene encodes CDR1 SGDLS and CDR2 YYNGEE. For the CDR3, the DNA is TGTGCCAGCAGCGTAGCGGCGGCCCGAAATGAAAAACTGTTTTTT. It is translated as CASSVAAARNEKLFF.

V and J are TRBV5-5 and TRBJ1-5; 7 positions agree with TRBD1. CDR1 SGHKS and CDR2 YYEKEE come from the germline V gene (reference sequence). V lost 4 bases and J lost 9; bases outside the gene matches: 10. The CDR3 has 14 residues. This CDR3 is CASSQGQSPGPQHF. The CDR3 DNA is TGTGCCAGCAGCCAGGGACAGAGCCCAGGGCCCCAGCATTTT.

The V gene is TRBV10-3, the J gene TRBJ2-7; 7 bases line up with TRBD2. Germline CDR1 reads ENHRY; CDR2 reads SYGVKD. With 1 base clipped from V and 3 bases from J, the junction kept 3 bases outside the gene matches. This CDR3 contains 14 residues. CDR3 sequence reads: CAISELTSVYEQYF. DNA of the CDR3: TGTGCCATCAGTGAGTTAACTAGCGTCTACGAGCAGTACTTC.

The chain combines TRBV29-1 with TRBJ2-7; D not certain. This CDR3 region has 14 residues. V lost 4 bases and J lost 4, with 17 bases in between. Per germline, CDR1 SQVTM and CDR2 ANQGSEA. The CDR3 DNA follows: TGCAGCGTTGCCCCTTTGGGCACGTTTTACGAGCAGTACTTC. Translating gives CSVAPLGTFYEQYF.

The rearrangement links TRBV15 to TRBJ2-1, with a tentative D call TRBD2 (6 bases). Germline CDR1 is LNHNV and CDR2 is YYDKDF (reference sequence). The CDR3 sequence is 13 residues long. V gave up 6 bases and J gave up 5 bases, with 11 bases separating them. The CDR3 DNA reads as TGTGCCACCAGGGCGGTAGCGGACAATGAGCAGTTCTTC. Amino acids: CATRAVADNEQFF.

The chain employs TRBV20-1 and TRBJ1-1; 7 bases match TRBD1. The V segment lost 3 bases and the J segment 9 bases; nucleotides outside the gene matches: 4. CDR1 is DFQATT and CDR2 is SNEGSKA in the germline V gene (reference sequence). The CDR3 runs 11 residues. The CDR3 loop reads CSARRQGQAFF. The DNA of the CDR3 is TGCAGTGCTAGGAGACAGGGTCAAGCTTTCTTT.

CDR3 in DNA: TGTGCCTGGAGTCCCAAGGGACAGGGAAGGACCGGGGAGCTGTTTTTT. Amino acid sequence: CAWSPKGQGRTGELFF. This sequence joins TRBV30 and TRBJ2-2; TRBD1 agrees at 9 bases. This CDR3 is 16 amino acids long. CDR1 is GTSNPN and CDR2 is SVGIG in the germline V gene (reference sequence). V shed 2 bases, J shed 5 bases, and the junction held 9 bases outside the gene matches. Full variable domain (remainder filled in from reference TRBV30 and TRBJ2-2): SQTIHQWPATLVQPVGSPLSLECTVEGTSNPNLYWYRQAAGRGLQLLFYSVGIGQISSEVPQNLSASRPQDRQFILSSKKLLLSDSGFYLCAWSPKGQGRTGELFFGEGSRLTVL.

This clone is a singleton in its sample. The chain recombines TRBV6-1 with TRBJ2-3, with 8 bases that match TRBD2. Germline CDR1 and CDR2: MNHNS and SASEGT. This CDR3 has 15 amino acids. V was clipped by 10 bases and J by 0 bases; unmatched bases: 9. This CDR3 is CATSSGQPSTDTQYF. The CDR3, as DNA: TGTGCCACCTCTAGCGGGCAGCCTAGCACAGATACGCAGTATTTT.

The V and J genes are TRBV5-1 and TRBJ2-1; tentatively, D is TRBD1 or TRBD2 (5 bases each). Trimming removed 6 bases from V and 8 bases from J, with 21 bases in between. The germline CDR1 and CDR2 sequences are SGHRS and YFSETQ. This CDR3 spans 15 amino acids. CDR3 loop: CASTFFGGDSDEQFF. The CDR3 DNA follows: TGCGCCAGCACCTTTTTTGGGGGAGACTCCGATGAGCAGTTCTTC.